This T cell receptor beta chain appears in the sequencing data of a study of cytomegalovirus exposure and HLA in healthy donors. Study-wide findings and caveats: The authors later found HLA-associated TCR beta chains more clonally expanded than equally common others.

In regard to this clone: The antigen is undetermined.

CDR1 and CDR2 (germline): SGHNT, YYREEE (reference sequence). The length of the CDR3 is 13 residues. V was shortened by 3 bases and J by 8 bases, with 12 bases between the two germline ends. PCR primers comprised 60 Vbeta and 13 Jbeta primers. Produced via immunoSEQ multiplex PCR; TCRdb's table is partial and in-frame only. This sample carries around 95,000 clones, approximately 79% of them seen once, and the ten largest clones take about 2%. Donors likely had unrecorded immune exposures despite being nominally healthy when sampled. The sequencing input was PBMCs. The chain joins TRBV5-4 to TRBJ2-1; no clear D. The TCR sequence derives from a male donor in good health and CMV-seronegative. This CDR3 is CASSSQIAYEQFF. Written as DNA, the CDR3 is TGTGCCAGCAGCTCCCAAATTGCGTATGAGCAGTTCTTC.